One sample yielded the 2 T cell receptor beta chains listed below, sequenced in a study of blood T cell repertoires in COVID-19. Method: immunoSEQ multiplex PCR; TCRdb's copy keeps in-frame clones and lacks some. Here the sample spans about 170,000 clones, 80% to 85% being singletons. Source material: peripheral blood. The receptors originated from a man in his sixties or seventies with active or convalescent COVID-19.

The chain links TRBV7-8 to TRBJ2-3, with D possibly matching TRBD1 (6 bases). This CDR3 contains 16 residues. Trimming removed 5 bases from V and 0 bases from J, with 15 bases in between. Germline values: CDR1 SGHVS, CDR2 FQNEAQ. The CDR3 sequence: CASSGQTGASTDTQYF. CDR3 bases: TGTGCCAGCAGCGGCCAGACAGGAGCTAGCACAGATACGCAGTATTTT.

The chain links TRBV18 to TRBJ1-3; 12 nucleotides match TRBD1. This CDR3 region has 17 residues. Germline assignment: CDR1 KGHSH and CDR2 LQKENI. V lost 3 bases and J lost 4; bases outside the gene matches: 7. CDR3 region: CASSPLRDRGLGNTIYF. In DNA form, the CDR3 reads TGTGCCAGCTCACCCCTCCGGGACAGGGGGCTCGGAAACACCATATATTTT.